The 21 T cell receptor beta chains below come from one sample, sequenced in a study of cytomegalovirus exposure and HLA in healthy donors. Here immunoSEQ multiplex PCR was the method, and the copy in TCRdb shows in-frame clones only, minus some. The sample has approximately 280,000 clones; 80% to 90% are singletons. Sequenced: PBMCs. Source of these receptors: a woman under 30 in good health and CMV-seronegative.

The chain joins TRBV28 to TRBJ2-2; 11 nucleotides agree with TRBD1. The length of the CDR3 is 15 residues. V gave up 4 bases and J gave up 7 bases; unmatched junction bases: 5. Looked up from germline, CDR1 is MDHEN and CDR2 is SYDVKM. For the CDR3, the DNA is TGTGCCAGCAGTTCCCCGGGACAGGGGGGCGGGGAGCTGTTTTTT. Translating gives CASSSPGQGGGELFF. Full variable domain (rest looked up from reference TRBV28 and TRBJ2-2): DVKVTQSSRYLVKRTGEKVFLECVQDMDHENMFWYRQDPGLGLRLIYFSYDVKMKEKGDIPEGYSVSREKKERFSLILESASTNQTSMYLCASSSPGQGGGELFFGEGSRLTVL.

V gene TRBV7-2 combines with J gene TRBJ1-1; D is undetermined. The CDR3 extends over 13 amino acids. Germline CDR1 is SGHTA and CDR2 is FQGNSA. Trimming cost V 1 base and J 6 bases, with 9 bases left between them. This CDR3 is CASSLGLGSEAFF. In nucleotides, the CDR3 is TGTGCCAGCAGCTTAGGCCTCGGGTCTGAAGCTTTCTTT.

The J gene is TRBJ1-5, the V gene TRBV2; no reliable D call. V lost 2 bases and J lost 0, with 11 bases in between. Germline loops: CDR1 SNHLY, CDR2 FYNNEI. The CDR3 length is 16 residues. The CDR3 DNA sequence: TGTGCCAGCAGTGAATGGGAGTCAGATAGCAATCAGCCCCAGCATTTT. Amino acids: CASSEWESDSNQPQHF.

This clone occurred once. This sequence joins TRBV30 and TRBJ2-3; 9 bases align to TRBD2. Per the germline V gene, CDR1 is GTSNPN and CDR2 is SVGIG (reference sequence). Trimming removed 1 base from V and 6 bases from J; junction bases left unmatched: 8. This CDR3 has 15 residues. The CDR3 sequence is CAWSDTGLADDTQYF. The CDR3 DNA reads TGTGCCTGGAGTGATACGGGACTAGCCGACGATACGCAGTATTTT. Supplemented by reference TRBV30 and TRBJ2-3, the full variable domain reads SQTIHQWPATLVQPVGSPLSLECTVEGTSNPNLYWYRQAAGRGLQLLFYSVGIGQISSEVPQNLSASRPQDRQFILSSKKLLLSDSGFYLCAWSDTGLADDTQYFGPGTRLTVL.

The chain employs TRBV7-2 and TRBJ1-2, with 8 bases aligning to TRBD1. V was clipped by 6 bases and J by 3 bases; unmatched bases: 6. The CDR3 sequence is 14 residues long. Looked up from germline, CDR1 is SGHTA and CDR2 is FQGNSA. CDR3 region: CASRWTGTDYGYTF. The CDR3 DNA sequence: TGTGCCAGCAGATGGACAGGGACGGACTATGGCTACACCTTC. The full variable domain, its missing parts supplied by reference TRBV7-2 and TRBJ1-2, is GAGVSQSPSNKVTEKGKDVELRCDPISGHTALYWYRQSLGQGLEFLIYFQGNSAPDKSGLPSDRFSAERTGGSVSTLTIQRTQQEDSAVYLCASRWTGTDYGYTFGSGTRLTVV.

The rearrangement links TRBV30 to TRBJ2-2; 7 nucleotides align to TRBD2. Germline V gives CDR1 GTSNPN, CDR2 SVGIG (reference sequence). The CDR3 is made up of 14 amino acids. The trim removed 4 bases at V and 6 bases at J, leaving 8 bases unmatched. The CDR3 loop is CAWKISGSPGELFF. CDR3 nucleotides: TGTGCCTGGAAGATTAGCGGGTCCCCCGGGGAGCTGTTTTTT.

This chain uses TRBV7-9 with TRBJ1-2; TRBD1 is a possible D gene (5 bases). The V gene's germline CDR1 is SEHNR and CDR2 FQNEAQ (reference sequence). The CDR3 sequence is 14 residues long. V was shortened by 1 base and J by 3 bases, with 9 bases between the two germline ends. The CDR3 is CASSLEAGHYGYTF. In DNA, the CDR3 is TGTGCCAGCAGCTTAGAGGCAGGGCACTATGGCTACACCTTC. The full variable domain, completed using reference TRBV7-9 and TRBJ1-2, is DTGVSQNPRHKITKRGQNVTFRCDPISEHNRLYWYRQTLGQGPEFLTYFQNEAQLEKSRLLSDRFSAERPKGSFSTLEIQRTEQGDSAMYLCASSLEAGHYGYTFGSGTRLTVV.

The CDR3 is CASSQPTSGAYNEQFF. The CDR3 nucleotides are TGCGCCAGCAGCCAGCCGACTAGCGGAGCCTACAATGAGCAGTTCTTC. The chain carries TRBV4-1 and TRBJ2-1, with 9 bases lining up with TRBD2. Germline V CDR1 and CDR2: MGHRA, YSYEKL. Trimming removed 3 bases from V and 2 bases from J; junction bases left unmatched: 5. The CDR3 is made up of 16 amino acids.

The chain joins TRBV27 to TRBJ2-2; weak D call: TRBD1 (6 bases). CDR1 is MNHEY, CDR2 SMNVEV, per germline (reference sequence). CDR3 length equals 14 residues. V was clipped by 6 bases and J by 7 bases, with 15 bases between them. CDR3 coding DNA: TGTGCCAGCAGCTTAAAACAGGGTAACGGGGAGCTGTTTTTT. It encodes CASSLKQGNGELFF.

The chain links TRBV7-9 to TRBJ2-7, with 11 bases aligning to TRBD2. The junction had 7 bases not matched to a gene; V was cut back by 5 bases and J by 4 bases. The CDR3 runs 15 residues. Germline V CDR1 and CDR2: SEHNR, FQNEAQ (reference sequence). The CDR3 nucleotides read TGTGCCAGCAGCGCTCTAGCGGGAGGTCGGTACGAGCAGTACTTC. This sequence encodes CASSALAGGRYEQYF.

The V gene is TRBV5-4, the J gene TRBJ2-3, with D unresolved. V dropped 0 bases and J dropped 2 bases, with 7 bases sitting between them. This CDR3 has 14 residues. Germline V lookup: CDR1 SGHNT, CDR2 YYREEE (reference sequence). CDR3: CASSLVTYTDTQYF. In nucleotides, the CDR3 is TGTGCCAGCAGCTTGGTCACCTACACAGATACGCAGTATTTT.

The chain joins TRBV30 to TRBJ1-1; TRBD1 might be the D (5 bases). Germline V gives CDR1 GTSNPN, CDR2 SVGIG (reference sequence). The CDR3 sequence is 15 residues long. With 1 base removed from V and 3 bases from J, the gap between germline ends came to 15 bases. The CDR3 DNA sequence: TGTGCCTGGAGTGGTACCGGGGGAGCCTACACTGAAGCTTTCTTT. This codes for CAWSGTGGAYTEAFF.

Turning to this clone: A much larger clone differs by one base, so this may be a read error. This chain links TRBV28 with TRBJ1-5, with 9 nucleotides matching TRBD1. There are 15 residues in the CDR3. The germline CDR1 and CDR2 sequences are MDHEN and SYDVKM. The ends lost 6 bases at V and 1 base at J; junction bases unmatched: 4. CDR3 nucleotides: TGTGCCAGCAGCTCTGGACAGGGGAGCAATCAGCCCCAGCATTTT. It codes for CASSSGQGSNQPQHF.

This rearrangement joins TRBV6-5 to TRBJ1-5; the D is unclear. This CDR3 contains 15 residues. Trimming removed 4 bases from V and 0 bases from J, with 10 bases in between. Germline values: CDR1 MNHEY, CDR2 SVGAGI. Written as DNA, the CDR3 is TGTGCCAGCAGTTCCGACTCATATAGCAATCAGCCCCAGCATTTT. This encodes CASSSDSYSNQPQHF.

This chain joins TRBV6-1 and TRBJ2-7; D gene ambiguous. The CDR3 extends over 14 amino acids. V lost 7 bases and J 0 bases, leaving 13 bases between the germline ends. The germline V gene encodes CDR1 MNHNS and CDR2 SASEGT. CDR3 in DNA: TGTGCCAGCAAGTTCTCGTCAGGCTCCTACGAGCAGTACTTC. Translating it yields CASKFSSGSYEQYF.

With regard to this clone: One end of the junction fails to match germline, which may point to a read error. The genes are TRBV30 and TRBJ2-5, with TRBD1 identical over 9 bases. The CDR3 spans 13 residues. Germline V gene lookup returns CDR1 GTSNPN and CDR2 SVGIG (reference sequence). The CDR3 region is CAWSVPPGQGTNF. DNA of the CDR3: TGTGCCTGGAGTGTCCCTCCGGGACAGGGTACGAACTTC.

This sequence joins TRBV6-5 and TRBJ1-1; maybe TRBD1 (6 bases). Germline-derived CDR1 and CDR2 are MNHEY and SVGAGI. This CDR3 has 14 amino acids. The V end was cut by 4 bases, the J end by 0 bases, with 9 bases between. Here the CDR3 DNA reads TGTGCCAGCAGTTCGGACAGCTTGAACACTGAAGCTTTCTTT. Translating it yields CASSSDSLNTEAFF.

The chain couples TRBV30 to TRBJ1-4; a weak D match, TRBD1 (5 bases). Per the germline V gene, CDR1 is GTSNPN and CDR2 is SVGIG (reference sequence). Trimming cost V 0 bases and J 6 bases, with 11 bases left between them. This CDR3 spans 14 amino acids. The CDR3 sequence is CAWSVGGEDEKLFF. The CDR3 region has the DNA TGTGCCTGGAGTGTGGGGGGTGAGGATGAAAAACTGTTTTTT.

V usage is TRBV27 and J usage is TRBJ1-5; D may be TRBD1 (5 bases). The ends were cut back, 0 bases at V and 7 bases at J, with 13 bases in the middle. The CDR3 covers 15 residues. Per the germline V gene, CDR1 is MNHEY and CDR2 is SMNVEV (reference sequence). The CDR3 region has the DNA TGTGCCAGCAGTTTATCGGCGGGGGGTGACCAGCCCCAGCATTTT. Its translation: CASSLSAGGDQPQHF.

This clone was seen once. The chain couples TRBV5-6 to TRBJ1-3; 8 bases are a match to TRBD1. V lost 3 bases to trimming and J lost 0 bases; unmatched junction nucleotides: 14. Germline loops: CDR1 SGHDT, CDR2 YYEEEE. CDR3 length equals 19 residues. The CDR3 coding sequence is TGTGCCAGCAGCTCCTCGGGGCGGACAGGGCCGAGCTCTGGAAACACCATATATTTT. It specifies CASSSSGRTGPSSGNTIYF.

CDR3 sequence (DNA): TGCAGCGTTGTCCCCCCGGGGGAGACCCAGTACTTC. It specifies CSVVPPGETQYF. The rearrangement joins TRBV29-1 to TRBJ2-5, with D maybe TRBD2 (5 bases). The V and J ends lost 4 bases and 5 bases respectively, with 11 bases between them. This CDR3 spans 12 amino acids. Germline-derived CDR1 and CDR2 are SQVTM and ANQGSEA.